The entry below describes one T cell receptor (beta chain). This sample is drawn from a study of cytomegalovirus exposure and HLA in healthy donors. At the level of the study: Earlier, roughly 120 million unique TCR beta sequences were recovered from approximately 200 million T cells by an analysis.

Looked up from germline, CDR1 is WSHSY and CDR2 is SAAADI. This CDR3 contains 12 residues. Unmatched junction bases numbered 4, after V lost 7 bases and J lost 6 bases. The primer mix had 60 Vbeta and 13 Jbeta primers. Profiling relied on immunoSEQ multiplex PCR, and the TCRdb table lists in-frame clones only, not all of them. The sample lists over 100,000 clones; around 74% were seen once. The material sequenced was PBMCs. The source is a male donor in good health and CMV-seronegative. The J gene is TRBJ2-7, the V gene TRBV10-2, with 9 bases matching TRBD2. Here the CDR3 reads CASKAGGTEQYF. The DNA of the CDR3 is TGCGCCAGCAAAGCGGGAGGAACCGAGCAGTACTTC.